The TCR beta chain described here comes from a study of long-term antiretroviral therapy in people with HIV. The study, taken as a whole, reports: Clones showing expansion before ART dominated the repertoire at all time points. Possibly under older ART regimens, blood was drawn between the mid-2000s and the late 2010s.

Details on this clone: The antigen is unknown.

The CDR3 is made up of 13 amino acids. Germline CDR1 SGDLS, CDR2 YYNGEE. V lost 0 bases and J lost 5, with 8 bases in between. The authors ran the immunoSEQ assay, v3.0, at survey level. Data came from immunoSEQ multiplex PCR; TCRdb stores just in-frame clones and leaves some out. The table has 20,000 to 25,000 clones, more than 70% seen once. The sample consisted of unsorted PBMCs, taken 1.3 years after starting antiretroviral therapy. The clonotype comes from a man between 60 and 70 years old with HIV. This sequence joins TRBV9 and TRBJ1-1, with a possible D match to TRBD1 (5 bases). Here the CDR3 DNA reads TGTGCCAGCAGCGTAGTACGGGGGACTGAAGCTTTCTTT. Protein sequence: CASSVVRGTEAFF.